The source of this TCR beta chain is a study of blood T cell repertoires in COVID-19 (dated by TCRdb to 2020 to 2022). In the study overall: Samples from collaborators originated in the United States, Italy and Spain and spanned both the acute and convalescent phases of COVID-19. The prospective study material was composed of cDNA or gDNA derived from T cells, B-cell-depleted T cells, or PBMCs. Deeply sampled blood TCRbeta repertoires from subjects exposed to, actively infected with, or recovered from COVID-19 were included in the dataset. The repertoires were released in a freely available public database meant as a resource for research on the immune response to SARS-CoV-2. Samples were obtained from the ongoing ImmuneRACE study (first 160 participants) and from some 1,200 subjects provided by 6 global collaborators. The sample metadata nearly always contained a de-identified subject ID, COVID-19 status, age in years and sex. Where available, HLA class I and class II types were taken from metadata supplied by the sample provider and were not determined by assay-based typing.

The immunoSEQ Assay, a bias-controlled multiplex PCR, was used to amplify TCRbeta CDR3 regions from genomic DNA. Per the authors' processing: The number of nucleated cells in each sample was estimated from the amplification of reference gene primers within the assay. To quantify the absolute abundance of each unique TCRbeta CDR3 rearrangement, sequence reads were collapsed and filtered. For each sample, productive Simpson clonality was calculated by taking the square root of Simpson's diversity index across productive rearrangements. TCRdb carries this immuneACCESS record with in-frame sequences only. Its versions omit some clonotypes, under half of them owing to an unresolved V gene in the studies checked, with the rest unexplained. The V and J calls and clone size come from that table; D and trimming were worked out from the DNA. This sample has about 24,000 clones in its table, and roughly 91% of those were observed once. 27% of the sample belongs to the ten largest clones.

As concerns this clone: Its cognate antigen has yet to be identified. It has no much larger one-base neighbor in the sample; base qualities were not kept.

As encoded in the germline V gene (reference sequence), CDR1 is SEHNR while CDR2 is FQNEAQ. The CDR3 holds 15 amino acids from the cysteine to the phenylalanine. Solely the CDR3 DNA is kept, with 45 bases framed from the first base. Here V drops 5 bases and J drops 6 bases, and the junction holds 7 bases not matched to any gene. The study at large found these results: The amount of clinical and demographic metadata varied by source and participant and was provided uncurated.

At one collaborating source in Seattle, patients were enrolled during active infection and were followed longitudinally through the course of disease. Whole blood was collected in K2EDTA tubes by collaborating institutions according to the institutions' own protocols. For TCRbeta analysis, collaborator samples were shipped as frozen whole blood, as isolated PBMCs, or as DNA extracted from either sample type. The clonotype originates from a man in his 70s with COVID-19, enrolled during active disease. The sequenced sample consisted of peripheral blood. The chain employs TRBV7-9 and TRBJ2-1; TRBD1 aligns with 10 central bases. The CDR3 has the sequence CASSPGQGGVNEQFF. Read as DNA, the sequence is TGTGCCAGCAGCCCCGGACAGGGGGGGGTCAATGAGCAGTTCTTC.